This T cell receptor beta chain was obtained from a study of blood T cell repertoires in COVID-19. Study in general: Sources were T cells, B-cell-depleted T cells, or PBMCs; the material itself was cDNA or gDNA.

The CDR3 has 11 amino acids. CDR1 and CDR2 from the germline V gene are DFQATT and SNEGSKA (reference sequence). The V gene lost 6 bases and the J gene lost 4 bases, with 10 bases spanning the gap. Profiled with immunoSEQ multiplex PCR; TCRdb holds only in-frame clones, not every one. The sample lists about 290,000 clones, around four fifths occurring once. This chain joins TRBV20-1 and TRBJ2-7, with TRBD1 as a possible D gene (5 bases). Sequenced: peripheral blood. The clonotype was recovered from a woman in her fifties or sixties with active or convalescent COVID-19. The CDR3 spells CSALQGYEQYF. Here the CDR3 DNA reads TGCAGTGCCCTCCAGGGTTACGAGCAGTACTTC.